A selection of T cell receptor beta chains follows, all from one sample in a study of CD8 T cells in Susac syndrome. TCRdb redid the calling of the immunoSEQ multiplex PCR reads with MiXCR, one entry per CDR3 protein. The sample holds around 180,000 distinct CDR3 sequences, around 95% seen once. Sequenced: CD8+ T cells from PBMCs. The receptors were sampled from a human donor with multiple sclerosis. Each CDR3 is given with its conserved first and last residue. A D gene is named only where the DNA matches it firmly. Clone size is not always given. Where it is, it says once, few, many or a class for expanded clones.

d_call j_call cdr3_length v_call clone_size cdr3_nt cdr3_aa
TRBD2 TRBJ2-1 15 TRBV7-9 once TGTGCCAGCAGCGAACTAGCGGGGGGTCTCAATGAGCAGTTCTTC CASSELAGGLNEQFF
- TRBJ2-2 16 TRBV29-1 - TGCAGCGTAACACGGGCTACCAAGACGTACGGCGGGGAGCTGTTTTTT CSVTRATKTYGGELFF
- TRBJ2-7 13 TRBV3-1 - TGTGCCAGCAGCCCCGGGTACCGCCCCGAGCAGTACTTC CASSPGYRPEQYF
- TRBJ2-3 14 TRBV29-1 - TGCAGCGTTGAGGGCAAGGAAAGCACAGATACGCAGTATTTT CSVEGKESTDTQYF
TRBD1 TRBJ2-1 15 TRBV12-3/TRBV12-4 once TGTGCCAGCAGTTTAATGGACAGGGTCGGCGGTGAGCAGTTCTTC CASSLMDRVGGEQFF
TRBD1 TRBJ2-7 16 TRBV2 - TGTGCCAGCACAAGAAGACAGGGGGTCCCCCACTACGAGCAGTACTTC CASTRRQGVPHYEQYF
- TRBJ2-7 11 TRBV12-3/TRBV12-4 once TGTGCCAGCAGTCCGGGCCTCCAGGAGTACTTC CASSPGLQEYF
- TRBJ1-5 13 TRBV27 - TGTGCCAGCAGTTTAGGGTATTCGCAGCCCCAGCATTTT CASSLGYSQPQHF
TRBD2 TRBJ2-1 14 TRBV7-9 once TGTGCCAGCAGCTTTAGCGGGGGGGCCGGTGAGCAGTTCTTC CASSFSGGAGEQFF
TRBD2 TRBJ2-1 15 TRBV12-3/TRBV12-4 once TGTGCCAGCAGTTTATCGCGGGAGGGTCGCTATGAGCAGTTCTTC CASSLSREGRYEQFF
TRBD2 TRBJ2-5 17 TRBV15 - TGTGCCACCAGCGCCCGACCGGGACTAAGAGAACAAGAGACCCAGTACTTC CATSARPGLREQETQYF
TRBD1 TRBJ1-1 15 TRBV2 - TGTGCCAGCAAGCGAGCGACAGGGATGGACACTGAAGCTTTCTTT CASKRATGMDTEAFF
- TRBJ1-1 14 TRBV9 - TGTGCCAGCAGCGCCCCGGGACAGAACACTGAAGCTTTCTTT CASSAPGQNTEAFF
TRBD1 TRBJ1-5 17 TRBV27 - TGTGCCAGCAGTTACAGGGGGCCCCTAGACAGCAATCAGCCCCAGCATTTT CASSYRGPLDSNQPQHF
- TRBJ2-2 12 TRBV27 - TGTGCCAGCAGTCCGCCTGGTAGGGAGCTGTTTTTT CASSPPGRELFF
- TRBJ2-5 14 TRBV5-1 - TGCGCCAGCACCATCTCGGTGGGAACGGAGACCCAGTACTTC CASTISVGTETQYF
- TRBJ2-1 12 TRBV13 - TGTGCCAGCAGTTCCCCGACTCTAGAGCAGTTCTTC CASSSPTLEQFF
TRBD2 TRBJ2-1 14 TRBV6-5 once TGTGCCAGCAGTAAACTAGCGGGTGGGGATGAGCAGTTCTTC CASSKLAGGDEQFF
- TRBJ2-7 12 TRBV2 - TGTGCCAGCAGCGCCCGGGACTACGAGCAGTACTTC CASSARDYEQYF
TRBD1 TRBJ1-2 16 TRBV5-1 - TGCGCCAGCAGCCCAACCGGGACAGCTAGTAACTATGGCTACACCTTC CASSPTGTASNYGYTF
- TRBJ2-3 15 TRBV5-1 - TGCGCCAGCAGCTTGTCAAAGCGGAGCACAGATACGCAGTATTTT CASSLSKRSTDTQYF
TRBD1 TRBJ1-5 15 TRBV27 - TGTGCCAGCAGTTTATCACAGGGGAGGTATCAGCCCCAGCATTTT CASSLSQGRYQPQHF
- TRBJ2-7 16 TRBV5-1 - TGCGCCAGCAGCGTGGGAAGACTGGGAAGCTCCTACGAGCAGTACTTC CASSVGRLGSSYEQYF
TRBD1 TRBJ1-2 14 TRBV29-1 - TGCAGCGTTGATAAACAGGGGGCGTATAGTGGCTACACCTTC CSVDKQGAYSGYTF
- TRBJ2-1 14 TRBV5-1 - TGCGCCAGCAGCTTGTTAGCGGTACACAATGAGCAGTTCTTC CASSLLAVHNEQFF
- TRBJ2-1 13 TRBV7-9 - TGTGCCAGCAGCCCCCGCCTATTCAATGAGCAGTTCTTC CASSPRLFNEQFF
- TRBJ2-1 13 TRBV7-3 - TGTGCCAGCAGCTTCGACTCCTACAATGAGCAGTTCTTC CASSFDSYNEQFF
- TRBJ2-1 14 TRBV27 - TGTGCCAGCAGTTTATTTAGGTCCTACAATGAGCAGTTCTTC CASSLFRSYNEQFF
- TRBJ1-1 11 TRBV4-1 - TGCGCCAGCAGCCAGGGTGCTGAAGCTTTCTTT CASSQGAEAFF
- TRBJ1-1 13 TRBV27 - TGTGCCAGCAGTTTGAGCTTACAGGGTGAAGCTTTCTTT CASSLSLQGEAFF
- TRBJ2-3 16 TRBV14 - TGTGCCAGCAGCCAAGGACAGAGGAGGCCCACAGATACGCAGTATTTT CASSQGQRRPTDTQYF
TRBD1 TRBJ1-5 13 TRBV27 few TGTGCCAGCAGTTCAGGGGGCGGGCAGCCCCAGCATTTT CASSSGGGQPQHF
- TRBJ1-1 11 TRBV29-1 - TGCAGCGTCAGGGAGGACACTGAAGCTTTCTTT CSVREDTEAFF
TRBD1 TRBJ1-2 22 TRBV5-1 - TGCGCCAGCAGCTTGAGGAGGTGGTCGGTGGACAGGCGCTCGAGGGCTAACTATGGCTACACCTTC CASSLRRWSVDRRSRANYGYTF
TRBD1 TRBJ1-5 19 TRBV23-1 - TGCGCCAGCAACCACCGGGACAGGGGGCTTCTAACTAGCAATCAGCCCCAGCATTTT CASNHRDRGLLTSNQPQHF
- TRBJ2-3 12 TRBV13 - TGTGCCAGCAGCCTATTCGTGGATACGCAGTATTTT CASSLFVDTQYF
- TRBJ2-7 14 TRBV9 - TGTGCCAGCAGCGTAGAGGGGGGAGGCTACGAGCAGTACTTC CASSVEGGGYEQYF
- TRBJ1-1 16 TRBV7-9 - TGTGCCAGCAGCATCTCCCCTGGCAGTCTGAACACTGAAGCTTTCTTT CASSISPGSLNTEAFF
- TRBJ2-2 13 TRBV29-1 once TGCAGCGTTATAGGGCCGAACACCGGGGAGCTGTTTTTT CSVIGPNTGELFF
- TRBJ2-5 16 TRBV7-9 - TGTGCCAGCAGCCCACCGGGGGTAGTTGTCGGAGAGACCCAGTACTTC CASSPPGVVVGETQYF
TRBD2 TRBJ2-1 16 TRBV20-1 - TGCAGTGCCCTCCCGGGGACTAGAGCCCTCTACAATGAGCAGTTCTTC CSALPGTRALYNEQFF
TRBD2 TRBJ2-1 15 TRBV20-1 - TGCAGTGCTAGCTCAGTCCGGACTAGCTCATATGAGCAGTTCTTC CSASSVRTSSYEQFF
TRBD1 TRBJ1-2 16 TRBV13 - TGTGCCAGCAGCCCTCACGGGACAGCATATAACTATGGCTACACCTTC CASSPHGTAYNYGYTF
- TRBJ2-5 18 TRBV12-5 - TGTGCTAGTGCCACAACAGGGCTGACCAGGGTTGGAGAAGAGACCCAGTACTTC CASATTGLTRVGEETQYF
TRBD2 TRBJ2-1 15 TRBV27 - TGTGCCAGCAGTTCGACTAGCGGGAGGCCCATAGAGCAGTTCTTC CASSSTSGRPIEQFF
- TRBJ1-1 14 TRBV28 - TGTGCCAGCACCTTGGGGAACCTGAACACTGAAGCTTTCTTT CASTLGNLNTEAFF
TRBD2 TRBJ2-1 13 TRBV30 - TGTGCCTGGAGTCAGGCTAGCGGGAATGAGCAGTTCTTC CAWSQASGNEQFF
- TRBJ2-1 14 TRBV5-1 - TGCGCCAGCAGCTTATTTGGGGGTGGCGATGAGCAGTTCTTC CASSLFGGGDEQFF
TRBD2 TRBJ2-5 15 TRBV7-9 - TGTGCCAGCAGTTCGGGGGGGATTTACCAAGAGACCCAGTACTTC CASSSGGIYQETQYF
- TRBJ2-7 12 TRBV5-1 once TGCGCCAGCAGAGCAGGGACCTACGAGCAGTACTTC CASRAGTYEQYF
- TRBJ2-1 13 TRBV12-5 - TGTGCTAGTGGGTTCTACGCAGCCAATGAGCAGTTCTTC CASGFYAANEQFF
- TRBJ2-1 11 TRBV30 - TGTGCCACCCGGGACTACAATGAGCAGTTCTTC CATRDYNEQFF